This T cell receptor (beta chain) was captured in a study of shared clonotypes between healthy human individuals (dated by TCRdb to 2018 to 2021). Notes on the research overall: A couple of women and a few men aged 18 to 49 years were included in the cohort. Blood TCR repertoires of a handful of healthy adults were deeply sequenced to estimate repertoire size and the extent of clonotype sharing between individuals. Each donor's leukapheresis produced roughly between about 0.8 and 10 billion PBMCs. To increase sequencing depth and limit assay-specific biases, TCR repertoire library preparation and sequencing were carried out by different laboratories using diverse techniques. For each donor, three plates each were used for CD4 naive and CD4 memory, two plates were used for CD8 naive, and one plate was used for CD8 memory.

The donors were healthy, HIV-negative adults who had no recently reported acute infections or vaccinations. All donors were Caucasian adults living in Nashville, Tennessee, USA. Magnetic negative selection was used to enrich CD4+ T cells, after which naive cells were positively selected on CD45RA and the negative fraction became the memory subset. Blood was collected by leukapheresis, and PBMCs were isolated by Ficoll-Histopaque density gradient centrifugation and then cryopreserved in liquid nitrogen vapor phase. Analytical flow cytometry was used to check the purity and quantity of each magnetically sorted T cell population. Genomic DNA was isolated from each sorted fraction and quantified by UV absorbance on a Nanodrop 2000c. Using the deep immunoSEQ assay, multiplex PCR amplified TCR CDR3 regions from genomic DNA. For each cell subset, the extracted genomic DNA was distributed evenly across all wells of several immunoSEQ 96-well plates, and each plate served as one replicate. For sorted subsets, roughly 200 ng of genomic DNA, equivalent to 25,000 to 35,000 T cell genomes, went into each replicate PCR. The purified libraries were quantified using a Qubit 3.0 fluorometer, sized with a Bioanalyzer 2100, and then quantified again using the KAPA Library Quantification kit. Every immunoSEQ 96-well plate was sequenced on a separate single-read 150-cycle Illumina NextSeq 550 flow cell. Concerning the study's data processing: The immunoSEQ output contained only junctional sequences without quality scores, so filtering could not match that applied to full-length reads. To assign V/J genes and CDR3, sequences were annotated using PyIR, a Python wrapper for IgBLAST v1.9, with IMGT germline references. Reads were filtered out if the reads had weak V/J assignments (E-value above 1e-6), no CDR3, stop codons, out-of-frame junctions, or ambiguous translated residues. V3J clonotypes were defined as sequences sharing the same inferred V gene, J gene, and CDR3 amino acid sequence. Percentage overlap between repertoires was calculated by dividing the number of shared unique clonotypes by the size of the smaller repertoire. Repertoire richness was assessed with RTK rarefaction, the Chao1 estimator, and Recon v2.1 estimates of unobserved clonotypes. OLGA was used to compute generation probabilities for all TCRbeta clonotypes that the gDNA method yielded from four donors. TCRdb mirrors the immuneACCESS table, restricted to in-frame sequences. Some clones are absent from its copies; in checked studies, under half trace to an unresolved V gene, and the reason for the others is unknown. That table gives V, J and clone size, and the DNA gave D and trimming. This sample comprises roughly 1.5 million clones, around 98% of them detected only once. The ten top clones hold around 0.45% of the sample.

The V and J ends are trimmed by 3 bases and 5 bases, leaving 14 bases between them. Taken from cysteine to phenylalanine, the CDR3 has 14 residues. Only CDR3 DNA remains: 42 bases, in frame from the first base. CDR1 and CDR2 were assigned from the germline V gene (reference sequence) as LNHDA and SQIVND. Beyond this particular receptor, the publication reports: Across four donors, roughly 5.4% of naive CD4, 3% to 3.5% of naive CD8, 2% to 2.5% of memory CD4, and 0.4% of memory CD8 clonotypes were shared. Pairwise subsampling led to the expectation that sequencing depth would affect the degree of clonotype sharing among donors. Rarefaction of sorted-subset datasets indicated incomplete sequencing despite the large sequencing depth. Because the study included only a small number of donors, the genetic and exposure-history diversity represented was limited. Compared with non-shared clonotypes, the clonotypes found in all four sorted-subset donors had higher generation probabilities. Estimated clonotype richness was generally larger for naive than for memory subsets. Sampling was restricted to blood, and TCR repertoires in tissues likely differ from the TCR repertoires found in blood.

Comment on this clone: No antigen is known for it. No base quality information exists; no much larger clone differs at one position.

The sequenced material came from naive CD4+ T cells sorted from blood. What the cell subset or site label conveys for this sample: CD45RA+ positively selected. This clonotype was sampled from a man aged 25 to 45 in good health. The chain joins TRBV19 to TRBJ2-7, with TRBD1 as a weak D call on 6 bases. The CDR3 in this case is CASSIQTGQDEQYF. The DNA sequence is given as TGTGCCAGTAGTATCCAAACGGGACAAGACGAGCAGTACTTC.